These 31 T cell receptor beta chains originate from one sample sequenced in a study of STAT5B mutations in CD4+ large granular lymphocyte leukemia (dated 2022 in TCRdb). The method behind the library was the immunoSEQ multiplex PCR assay. In its TCRdb copy, this immuneACCESS table keeps in-frame sequences only and misses some clones. Where compared with another copy, unresolved V genes explain less than half of these, and the others have no known cause. The sample table shows over 45,000 clones, and around 70% are seen once. The biggest ten clones account for 1.5% of the sample. Input material: CD4+ T cells from blood buffy coats. All receptors come from a human donor in good health.

The V call is TRBV2, the J call TRBJ1-2, with D unresolved. V lost 10 bases and J 0 bases, leaving 15 bases between the germline ends. This CDR3 comprises 14 residues. CDR1 is SNHLY, CDR2 FYNNEI, per germline. This CDR3 is CAILGQASNYGYTF. The CDR3 DNA follows: TGTGCCATCCTAGGGCAGGCATCTAACTATGGCTACACCTTC.

The gene calls are TRBV15 and TRBJ1-5; TRBD1 might be the D (5 bases). The CDR3 runs 18 residues. Trimming stripped 2 bases from V and 4 bases from J, with 21 bases between. The germline gives CDR1 LNHNV, CDR2 YYDKDF (reference sequence). In nucleotides, the CDR3 is TGTGCCACCAGCAGAAAAATGATCCGAGACAGAGGGAATCAGCCCCAGCATTTT. Translation: CATSRKMIRDRGNQPQHF.

This clone was recorded a few times. This chain uses TRBV16 with TRBJ2-2; D is perhaps TRBD1 or TRBD2 (6 bases each). The V gene's germline CDR1 is KGHSY and CDR2 FQNENV. The CDR3 is 15 amino acids. The V end lost 3 bases, the J end lost 5 bases, and 13 bases lay between the germline ends. The CDR3 reads CASSHLQGGTGELFF. The CDR3 nucleotides are TGTGCCAGCAGCCATCTACAGGGAGGAACCGGGGAGCTGTTTTTT.

V and J are TRBV5-1 and TRBJ1-4; the D is unclear. The CDR3 is 16 residues long. The ends were cut back, 2 bases at V and 7 bases at J, with 18 bases in the middle. Germline-derived CDR1 and CDR2 are SGHRS and YFSETQ. CDR3 residues: CASSLVGPWEGEKLFF. In DNA, the CDR3 is TGCGCCAGCAGCTTAGTCGGACCCTGGGAGGGTGAAAAACTGTTTTTT.

The chain combines TRBV19 with TRBJ1-2; tentative D call: TRBD1 (5 bases). This CDR3 has 15 amino acids. CDR1 is LNHDA, CDR2 SQIVND, per germline (reference sequence). Trimming removed 7 bases at V and 0 bases at J, with 15 bases between. As DNA, the CDR3 is TGTGCCAGTAAACTGCAGGGAACGACTAACTATGGCTACACCTTC. It specifies CASKLQGTTNYGYTF.

This clone appeared once. The gene calls are TRBV29-1 and TRBJ2-2, with a possible D match to TRBD2 (6 bases). The V and J ends lost 0 bases and 2 bases respectively, with 10 bases between them. The CDR3 is made up of 15 amino acids. Per the germline V gene, CDR1 is SQVTM and CDR2 is ANQGSEA. The CDR3, as DNA: TGCAGCGTTGAAGATCGGGGGAAAAACACCGGGGAGCTGTTTTTT. This codes for CSVEDRGKNTGELFF.

In its sample, this clone was seen once. The V and J genes are TRBV28 and TRBJ2-3; D gene uncertain. Germline loops: CDR1 MDHEN, CDR2 SYDVKM. Between the trimmed V and J ends, which lost 4 bases and 5 bases, there was a span of 16 bases. CDR3 length: 15 residues. The CDR3 is CASSSHSGSGDTQYF. The CDR3, as DNA: TGTGCCAGCAGTTCCCACAGTGGATCGGGAGATACGCAGTATTTT.

The V and J genes are TRBV19 and TRBJ1-4, with 8 bases lining up with TRBD1. The CDR3 runs to 15 residues. Per the germline V gene, CDR1 is LNHDA and CDR2 is SQIVND (reference sequence). The trim removed 9 bases at V and 4 bases at J, leaving 10 bases unmatched. CDR3: CASLDSGGVNEKLFF. CDR3 coding DNA: TGTGCCAGCCTGGATTCAGGGGGCGTTAATGAAAAACTGTTTTTT.

The rearrangement uses TRBV7-9 and TRBJ2-3; TRBD2 agrees at 7 bases. The CDR3 is 15 amino acids. V shed 3 bases and J 1 base; nucleotides not matched to a gene: 4. Germline lookup yields CDR1 SEHNR and CDR2 FQNEAQ (reference sequence). CDR3 DNA sequence: TGTGCCAGCAGCTTCCGGGACTACCGCACAGATACGCAGTATTTT. Residues: CASSFRDYRTDTQYF.

Here the CDR3 DNA reads TGCGCCAGCAGCTATGGGACAGTCATTAGCAATCAGCCCCAGCATTTT. Protein product: CASSYGTVISNQPQHF. The chain employs TRBV4-1 and TRBJ1-5; 7 nucleotides line up with TRBD1. The germline V gene encodes CDR1 MGHRA and CDR2 YSYEKL. CDR3 length: 16 residues. V was clipped by 5 bases and J by 0 bases; unmatched bases: 7.

CDR3 in amino acids: CASSSPEDYRDTQYF. In DNA, the CDR3 is TGTGCCAGCAGCTCTCCGGAGGACTATAGAGATACGCAGTATTTT. The chain employs TRBV5-4 and TRBJ2-3, with D tentatively TRBD2 (6 bases). Trimming stripped 3 bases from V and 5 bases from J, with 16 bases between. Germline V gene lookup returns CDR1 SGHNT and CDR2 YYREEE (reference sequence). The CDR3 is 15 amino acids. Supplemented by reference TRBV5-4 and TRBJ2-3, the full variable domain reads ETGVTQSPTHLIKTRGQQVTLRCSSQSGHNTVSWYQQALGQGPQFIFQYYREEENGRGNFPPRFSGLQFPNYSSELNVNALELDDSALYLCASSSPEDYRDTQYFGPGTRLTVL.

This clone was counted only a few times. The V gene is TRBV18, the J gene TRBJ1-1; no clear D gene. Germline assignment: CDR1 KGHSH and CDR2 LQKENI. This CDR3 contains 15 residues. V gave up 0 bases and J gave up 1 base, with 9 bases separating them. CDR3 amino acids: CASSPPGGGNTEAFF. DNA for the CDR3: TGTGCCAGCTCACCACCGGGAGGAGGGAACACTGAAGCTTTCTTT.

This clone showed up just a few times. The rearrangement joins TRBV6-1 to TRBJ1-2, with a tentative D call TRBD1 (5 bases). V lost 10 bases and J lost 4, with 13 bases in between. Germline V gene data show CDR1 as MNHNS and CDR2 as SASEGT. The CDR3 contains 12 residues. CDR3 sequence (DNA): TGTGCCACCTGGTGGGGGGGCTATGGCTACACCTTC. Protein product: CATWWGGYGYTF.

The chain couples TRBV10-2 to TRBJ1-1; D is ambiguous. Germline V lookup: CDR1 WSHSY, CDR2 SAAADI. This CDR3 comprises 14 residues. V shed 2 bases and J shed 2 bases, with 9 bases lying between them. Written as DNA, the CDR3 is TGCGCCAGCAGTGAGGAAGGATCAAACACTGAAGCTTTCTTT. Translation gives CASSEEGSNTEAFF.

Here the CDR3 DNA reads TGCGCCAGCAGCTTAGGTGGGGCGATAGCGGGTGAGCAGTTCTTC. This sequence encodes CASSLGGAIAGEQFF. V is TRBV5-1 and J is TRBJ2-1; 7 bases fit TRBD2. Unmatched junction bases numbered 11, after V lost 2 bases and J lost 9 bases. Germline V CDR1 and CDR2: SGHRS, YFSETQ. The CDR3 is 15 amino acids. Drawing the rest from reference TRBV5-1 and TRBJ2-1, the complete variable domain is KAGVTQTPRYLIKTRGQQVTLSCSPISGHRSVSWYQQTPGQGLQFLFEYFSETQRNKGNFPGRFSGRQFSNSRSEMNVSTLELGDSALYLCASSLGGAIAGEQFFGPGTRLTVL.

This rearrangement joins TRBV5-1 to TRBJ2-3; D uncertain. Trimming pared 3 bases from V and 1 base from J, leaving 12 bases between. Germline V gene sequence: CDR1 SGHRS, CDR2 YFSETQ. CDR3 size: 15 residues. This CDR3 reads CASSSQRQGTDTQYF. The CDR3 DNA follows: TGCGCCAGCAGCTCCCAGAGGCAGGGCACAGATACGCAGTATTTT.

This clone was observed a few times. The chain carries TRBV5-1 and TRBJ1-6; no firm D call. Germline loops: CDR1 SGHRS, CDR2 YFSETQ. V gave up 2 bases and J gave up 7 bases, with 7 bases separating them. There are 13 residues in the CDR3. CDR3 DNA sequence: TGCGCCAGCAGCTTCCGAGAGAATTCACCCCTCCACTTT. This codes for CASSFRENSPLHF.

The rearrangement joins TRBV7-3 to TRBJ1-1; 7 nucleotides agree with TRBD1. The CDR3 spans 15 residues. In germline, CDR1 is SGHTA, CDR2 FQGTGA. Unmatched junction bases numbered 7, after V lost 5 bases and J lost 1 base. The CDR3 DNA follows: TGTGCCAGCAGCCCTACGGGACAGCAGAACACTGAAGCTTTCTTT. This encodes CASSPTGQQNTEAFF.

The chain couples TRBV29-1 to TRBJ1-1, with D unresolved. The CDR3 extends over 13 amino acids. Trimming shortened V by 1 base and J by 6 bases, and 12 bases separated the two germline ends. Germline V CDR1 and CDR2: SQVTM, ANQGSEA. CDR3 DNA sequence: TGCAGCGTTGAAGTTACAGCGGACCCTGAAGCTTTCTTT. Amino acid sequence: CSVEVTADPEAFF. The full variable domain, in which reference TRBV29-1 and TRBJ1-1 provide the parts outside the CDR3, is SAVISQKPSRDICQRGTSLTIQCQVDSQVTMMFWYRQQPGQSLTLIATANQGSEATYESGFVIDKFPISRPNLTFSTLTVSNMSPEDSSIYLCSVEVTADPEAFFGQGTRLTVV.

This rearrangement joins TRBV7-8 to TRBJ2-1; 7 nucleotides align to TRBD1. This CDR3 has 14 residues. Germline values: CDR1 SGHVS, CDR2 FQNEAQ. Trimming removed 3 bases from V and 8 bases from J; junction bases left unmatched: 7. Written as DNA, the CDR3 is TGTGCCAGCAGCTTTATAGGGGGCAGGGATGAGCAGTTCTTC. This translates into CASSFIGGRDEQFF.

This rearrangement joins TRBV7-9 to TRBJ1-4; D is possibly TRBD1 (5 bases). Germline V gene data show CDR1 as SEHNR and CDR2 as FQNEAQ (reference sequence). Trimming pared 6 bases from V and 0 bases from J, leaving 8 bases between. This CDR3 is 14 amino acids long. The CDR3 coding sequence is TGTGCCAGCAGACGGGGGACAACTAATGAAAAACTGTTTTTT. This translates into CASRRGTTNEKLFF.

This clone was seen a single time. The chain uses TRBV23-1 and TRBJ1-6; possibly TRBD1 for D (6 bases). TRBV23-1 is an ORF, with its function uncertain. This CDR3 is 12 amino acids long. Trimming cost V 8 bases and J 6 bases, with 8 bases left between them. CDR3 DNA sequence: TGCGCCAGCCGACAGGTTAATTCACCCCTCCACTTT. Its protein is CASRQVNSPLHF.

The J gene is TRBJ2-5, the V gene TRBV29-1; D is unresolved. This CDR3 is 13 amino acids long. Trimming removed 0 bases at V and 3 bases at J, with 8 bases between. CDR1 and CDR2 from the germline V gene are SQVTM and ANQGSEA. CDR3 sequence reads: CSVEDGREETQYF. The CDR3 nucleotides are TGCAGCGTTGAAGACGGAAGGGAAGAGACCCAGTACTTC.

The V call is TRBV19, the J call TRBJ1-2; D possibly corresponds to TRBD1 (6 bases). Trimming took 5 bases from V and 6 from J, leaving 10 bases between them. CDR3 length: 12 amino acids. Germline V gene lookup returns CDR1 LNHDA and CDR2 SQIVND (reference sequence). The DNA of the CDR3 is TGTGCCAGTAGTCAGAGGGGGGATGGCTACACCTTC. Translation gives CASSQRGDGYTF. The full variable domain, rest sourced from reference TRBV19 and TRBJ1-2, is DGGITQSPKYLFRKEGQNVTLSCEQNLNHDAMYWYRQDPGQGLRLIYYSQIVNDFQKGDIAEGYSVSREKKESFPLTVTSAQKNPTAFYLCASSQRGDGYTFGSGTRLTVV.

V and J are TRBV7-2 and TRBJ2-3, with 12 bases matching TRBD1. This CDR3 is built from 16 residues. Germline V gives CDR1 SGHTA, CDR2 FQGNSA. V lost 6 bases to trimming and J lost 9 bases; unmatched junction nucleotides: 13. The CDR3 sequence is CASRPGGTGGQPTQYF. For the CDR3, the DNA is TGTGCCAGCAGACCGGGAGGGACAGGGGGCCAACCGACGCAGTATTTT.

The chain couples TRBV5-5 to TRBJ2-4; a weak D match, TRBD2 (5 bases). V lost 0 bases and J 4 bases, leaving 14 bases between the germline ends. Germline CDR1 is SGHKS and CDR2 is YYEKEE (reference sequence). CDR3 length: 16 residues. This CDR3 reads CASSLGGQLLKNIQYF. In nucleotides, the CDR3 is TGTGCCAGCAGCTTGGGCGGGCAACTCCTGAAAAACATTCAGTACTTC.

The chain couples TRBV9 to TRBJ2-3, with D possibly TRBD1 on 6 matching bases. Trimming removed 1 base from V and 1 base from J, with 10 bases in between. Germline V gives CDR1 SGDLS, CDR2 YYNGEE. This CDR3 is built from 15 residues. CDR3 loop: CASSVQGWGTDTQYF. Here the CDR3 DNA reads TGTGCCAGCAGCGTACAGGGGTGGGGCACAGATACGCAGTATTTT.

The chain uses TRBV6-5 and TRBJ2-2; TRBD2 matches 11 bases. Germline V gene lookup returns CDR1 MNHEY and CDR2 SVGAGI. V shed 6 bases and J 4 bases; nucleotides not matched to a gene: 4. There are 15 residues in the CDR3. The CDR3 loop reads CASSTSGSLTGELFF. The CDR3 DNA is TGTGCCAGCAGCACTAGCGGGAGCCTCACCGGGGAGCTGTTTTTT.

CDR3 in amino acids: CASSLGTGELFF. The CDR3 DNA is TGTGCCAGCAGCTTAGGCACCGGGGAGCTGTTTTTT. The rearrangement joins TRBV7-2 to TRBJ2-2, with unresolved D. This CDR3 has 12 amino acids. Trimming took 1 base from V and 4 from J, leaving 1 base between them. Per the germline V gene, CDR1 is SGHTA and CDR2 is FQGNSA.

The J gene is TRBJ1-1, the V gene TRBV27; D gene uncertain. The CDR3 runs to 12 residues. Germline values: CDR1 MNHEY, CDR2 SMNVEV (reference sequence). Trimming took off 7 bases at V and 7 bases at J, with 13 bases between the two ends. The chain's CDR3 is CASISVFNEAFF. The CDR3 nucleotides read TGTGCCAGCATTTCAGTTTTTAATGAAGCTTTCTTT.

The chain employs TRBV7-2 and TRBJ1-5, with D hard to call. Germline loops: CDR1 SGHTA, CDR2 FQGNSA. The V end lost 0 bases, the J end lost 6 bases, and 12 bases lay between the germline ends. The length of the CDR3 is 15 residues. CDR3: CASSLAFLGAQPQHF. The CDR3 nucleotides are TGTGCCAGCAGCTTAGCTTTCCTGGGTGCTCAGCCCCAGCATTTT.